This paragraph reports one T cell receptor beta chain. Per germline, CDR1 LNHNV and CDR2 YYDKDF (reference sequence). V shed 5 bases and J shed 3 bases, with 14 bases lying between them. The CDR3 contains 14 residues. This specimen belongs to a study of T cell changes during pregnancy in multiple sclerosis. Measured with immunoSEQ multiplex PCR; TCRdb has only the in-frame clones, and not every one. Here the sample spans 52,000 or so clones, over 90% being singletons. Sequencing used CD4+ T cells from peripheral blood mononuclear cells, obtained in the second trimester of pregnancy. The clonotype comes from a female donor with multiple sclerosis, enrolled in a pregnancy study. The chain uses TRBV15 and TRBJ2-7; a possible D gene is TRBD2 (7 bases). CDR3 nucleotides: TGTGCCACCAGCTACAGCGGGACAAACTACGAGCAGTACTTC. Residues: CATSYSGTNYEQYF.